Following are 18 T cell receptor beta chains from one sample sequenced in a study of shared clonotypes between healthy human individuals. Assay: immunoSEQ multiplex PCR; the TCRdb copy retains only in-frame clones and omits some. Counted here are millions of clones, approximately 94% occurring once; the ten biggest clones make up around 0.15%. The source material was naive CD4+ T cells sorted from blood. The subset denotes: CD45RA+ positively selected. These receptors were taken from a man between 18 and 29 years old in good health.

The chain recombines TRBV19 with TRBJ2-1; D is undetermined. The CDR3 length is 17 residues. CDR1 and CDR2 from the germline V gene are LNHDA and SQIVND (reference sequence). V shed 5 bases and J shed 0 bases, with 17 bases lying between them. Here the CDR3 reads CASSPFLDIRSYNEQFF. CDR3 DNA: TGTGCCAGTAGTCCCTTCCTCGACATACGCTCCTACAATGAGCAGTTCTTC.

The chain uses TRBV9 and TRBJ1-6; TRBD1 aligns across 9 bases. The CDR3 runs 15 residues. CDR1 and CDR2 (germline): SGDLS, YYNGEE. V was pared by 4 bases and J by 8 bases, with 7 bases of the junction left unmatched. DNA of the CDR3: TGTGCCAGCAGCCTACTAACAGGGGGCGATTCACCCCTCCACTTT. It yields the protein CASSLLTGGDSPLHF.

The table lists this clone with a count of one. Other nucleotide sequences from this sample produce the same CDR3. This sequence joins TRBV19 and TRBJ2-5; 11 bases are shared with TRBD2. After removal of 1 base from V and 1 base from J, the junction contained 2 bases not matched to a gene. The germline gives CDR1 LNHDA, CDR2 SQIVND (reference sequence). This CDR3 has 16 residues. In DNA, the CDR3 is TGTGCCAGTAGTATAGGGGGACTAGCGGTCCAAGAGACCCAGTACTTC. It yields the protein CASSIGGLAVQETQYF. Variable domain in full (rest from reference TRBV19 and TRBJ2-5): DGGITQSPKYLFRKEGQNVTLSCEQNLNHDAMYWYRQDPGQGLRLIYYSQIVNDFQKGDIAEGYSVSREKKESFPLTVTSAQKNPTAFYLCASSIGGLAVQETQYFGPGTRLLVL.

The chain couples TRBV5-6 to TRBJ2-1; D perhaps matches TRBD1 (5 bases). This CDR3 spans 16 amino acids. V dropped 4 bases and J dropped 0 bases, with 14 bases sitting between them. Germline assignment: CDR1 SGHDT and CDR2 YYEEEE. The CDR3 nucleotides read TGTGCCAGCAGCCTGAAGACAGCGAGCTCCTACAATGAGCAGTTCTTC. Translating gives CASSLKTASSYNEQFF.

This clone was seen a handful of times. The chain has TRBV19 and TRBJ2-7, with D tentatively TRBD1 (6 bases). The CDR3 length is 14 residues. CDR1 LNHDA and CDR2 SQIVND come from the germline V gene (reference sequence). Deletions cut 5 bases from V and 7 bases from J, with 18 bases between. For the CDR3, the DNA is TGTGCCAGTAGTGGGGTGACAGGCGTTGTGGAGCAGTACTTC. Protein sequence: CASSGVTGVVEQYF.

The V gene is TRBV6-5, the J gene TRBJ1-5; 9 nucleotides match TRBD1. Losses at the gene ends were 2 bases for V and 2 bases for J; bases not matched to a gene: 4. This CDR3 comprises 16 residues. CDR1 MNHEY and CDR2 SVGAGI come from the germline V gene. CDR3 region: CASSYRRTGGNQPQHF. The CDR3 nucleotides are TGTGCCAGCAGTTACCGACGGACAGGGGGCAATCAGCCCCAGCATTTT.

This clone has a single count. The V and J genes are TRBV28 and TRBJ2-7; 7 bases fit TRBD2. CDR1 MDHEN and CDR2 SYDVKM come from the germline V gene. J gave up 0 bases and V 3 bases, and 11 bases lay outside the gene matches. The CDR3 spans 17 residues. In DNA, the CDR3 is TGTGCCAGCAGTTTGACAAAGGGAGCGGGGAGCTCCTACGAGCAGTACTTC. The encoded protein is CASSLTKGAGSSYEQYF.

The chain has TRBV6-6 and TRBJ2-3, with a weak D call TRBD2 (5 bases). The CDR3 spans 15 residues. Trimming removed 6 bases at V and 5 bases at J, with 18 bases between. Per the germline V gene, CDR1 is MNHNY and CDR2 is SVGAGI (reference sequence). The CDR3 sequence: CASSKKPLAEDTQYF. The CDR3 DNA reads as TGTGCCAGCAGCAAAAAGCCCCTAGCAGAAGATACGCAGTATTTT.

The rearrangement links TRBV6-4 to TRBJ1-1; perhaps TRBD1 as D (6 bases). Germline lookup yields CDR1 MRHNA and CDR2 SNTAGT. The CDR3 spans 16 residues. Trimming shortened V by 3 bases and J by 0 bases, and 14 bases separated the two germline ends. The DNA for the CDR3 is TGTGCCAGCAGTGATCTGGGACACCAGATGAACACTGAAGCTTTCTTT. It is translated as CASSDLGHQMNTEAFF.

The chain recombines TRBV5-1 with TRBJ2-7; D perhaps matches TRBD1 (6 bases). In germline, CDR1 is SGHRS, CDR2 YFSETQ. This CDR3 is built from 15 residues. Deletions cut 7 bases from V and 2 bases from J, with 19 bases between. CDR3 in amino acids: CASRYEMTGPYEQYF. The CDR3 DNA reads as TGCGCCAGCCGCTACGAGATGACAGGCCCCTACGAGCAGTACTTC.

About this clone itself: Other DNA sequences in the same sample also yield this CDR3. The V gene is TRBV5-1, the J gene TRBJ2-3; TRBD2 is a possible D gene (6 bases). CDR1 and CDR2 (germline): SGHRS, YFSETQ. This CDR3 is built from 16 residues. The V gene lost 4 bases and the J gene lost 1 base, with 16 bases spanning the gap. The CDR3, as DNA: TGCGCCAGCAGCCCCGGCGGGACGGGGGGCACAGATACGCAGTATTTT. Protein sequence: CASSPGGTGGTDTQYF.

The genes are TRBV25-1 and TRBJ2-5; D is ambiguous. Germline V CDR1 and CDR2: MGHDK, SYGVNS. The CDR3 extends over 12 amino acids. V lost 4 bases to trimming and J lost 4 bases, with 7 bases between them. CDR3 region: CASSVGSETQYF. As DNA, the CDR3 is TGTGCCAGCAGTGTAGGCTCAGAGACCCAGTACTTC.

Note on this clone: Other DNA sequences in this sample translate to the same CDR3. This chain uses TRBV5-1 with TRBJ2-3; no clear D. Trimming took off 4 bases at V and 1 base at J, with 7 bases between the two ends. Germline CDR1 reads SGHRS; CDR2 reads YFSETQ. CDR3 length: 13 residues. CDR3 nucleotides: TGCGCCAGCAGCCTAGGGCGCACAGATACGCAGTATTTT. Translated, it gives CASSLGRTDTQYF.

The chain combines TRBV19 with TRBJ2-1; TRBD2 matches at 11 bases. Trimming removed 5 bases from V and 8 bases from J; junction bases left unmatched: 5. The germline V gene has CDR1 LNHDA and CDR2 SQIVND (reference sequence). This CDR3 is built from 14 residues. The CDR3 DNA sequence: TGTGCCAGTAGTGCAGGACTAGCGGGCTATGAGCAGTTCTTC. Translating gives CASSAGLAGYEQFF.

This clone was seen a single time. This chain links TRBV7-9 with TRBJ2-7; 11 nucleotides agree with TRBD2. With V trimmed by 3 bases and J by 6 bases, 7 bases remained unmatched. Germline CDR1 SEHNR, CDR2 FQNEAQ (reference sequence). The CDR3 extends over 15 amino acids. This CDR3 is CASSFQTSGTSEQYF. The CDR3 coding sequence is TGTGCCAGCAGCTTTCAGACTAGCGGGACCTCCGAGCAGTACTTC.

This chain links TRBV30 with TRBJ1-5, with D possibly matching TRBD1 (6 bases). Germline lookup yields CDR1 GTSNPN and CDR2 SVGIG (reference sequence). V was trimmed by 2 bases and J by 0 bases, leaving 11 bases between them. This CDR3 has 15 amino acids. The CDR3 DNA reads as TGTGCCTGGAGTCATTGGACAGATAGCAATCAGCCCCAGCATTTT. This codes for CAWSHWTDSNQPQHF. Full variable domain (outside the CDR3, taken from reference TRBV30 and TRBJ1-5): SQTIHQWPATLVQPVGSPLSLECTVEGTSNPNLYWYRQAAGRGLQLLFYSVGIGQISSEVPQNLSASRPQDRQFILSSKKLLLSDSGFYLCAWSHWTDSNQPQHFGDGTRLSIL.

As regards this clone: Other DNA sequences in the same sample also yield this CDR3. The genes are TRBV5-1 and TRBJ2-7, with 10 bases identical to TRBD2. CDR3 length: 15 residues. Losses at the gene ends were 3 bases for V and 2 bases for J; bases not matched to a gene: 5. Germline CDR1 is SGHRS and CDR2 is YFSETQ. In nucleotides, the CDR3 is TGCGCCAGCAGCTCCGGGACTAGCGAGACCTACGAGCAGTACTTC. This codes for CASSSGTSETYEQYF.

The chain carries TRBV18 and TRBJ2-2, with unresolved D. This CDR3 is 17 amino acids long. CDR1 and CDR2 (germline): KGHSH, LQKENI. V shed 0 bases and J shed 4 bases, with 15 bases lying between them. The CDR3 is CASSPPDKVLGTGELFF. In nucleotides, the CDR3 is TGTGCCAGCTCACCACCCGACAAGGTCCTGGGCACCGGGGAGCTGTTTTTT.